Listed below are T cell receptor beta chains from one sample, sequenced in a study of T cells in localized non-small cell lung cancer. Sequencing used immunoSEQ multiplex PCR; TCRdb keeps in-frame clones, though not all of them. The sample includes 55,000 to 65,000 clones, more than 85% seen only once; the top ten take just under 20%. This material consisted of peripheral blood, taken before any cancer treatment. The receptors originated from a man aged 35-69 years with stage I lung adenocarcinoma. CDR3s include the opening cysteine and the closing phenylalanine or tryptophan. D genes are given only for firm matches. Clone size is given for some rows only: seen once, a few or many times, or a class if the clone is expanded.

clone size: .
V gene: TRBV5-6
J gene: TRBJ1-4
D gene: TRBD1
CDR3 protein: CASSTPTGEFGTNEKLFF
CDR3 DNA: TGTGCCAGCAGTACCCCGACAGGGGAATTTGGGACTAATGAAAAACTGTTTTTT

clone size: few
V gene: TRBV7-3
J gene: TRBJ1-1
D gene: .
CDR3 protein: CASSLRGGMDSEAFF
CDR3 DNA: TGTGCCAGCAGCTTAAGGGGGGGAATGGACTCTGAAGCTTTCTTT

clone size: few
V gene: TRBV7-2
J gene: TRBJ2-7
D gene: .
CDR3 protein: CASSLSVRPDSEQYF
CDR3 DNA: TGTGCCAGCAGCTTATCGGTTCGCCCAGATAGCGAGCAGTACTTC

clone size: once
V gene: TRBV11-3
J gene: TRBJ2-1
D gene: .
CDR3 protein: CASSTVFELARHEQFF
CDR3 DNA: TGTGCCAGCAGCACCGTTTTCGAGCTAGCGAGGCATGAGCAGTTCTTC

clone size: .
V gene: TRBV27
J gene: TRBJ1-2
D gene: .
CDR3 protein: CASSLSGGSSDYGYTF
CDR3 DNA: TGTGCCAGCAGTTTATCGGGCGGCAGTAGCGACTATGGCTACACCTTC

clone size: .
V gene: TRBV6-4
J gene: TRBJ1-2
D gene: .
CDR3 protein: CASSETGSSYGYTF
CDR3 DNA: TGTGCCAGCAGCGAAACAGGGAGTAGCTATGGCTACACCTTC

clone size: .
V gene: TRBV7-2
J gene: TRBJ2-1
D gene: TRBD2
CDR3 protein: CASSYGLAGSGEQFF
CDR3 DNA: TGTGCCAGCAGCTACGGACTAGCGGGTAGTGGTGAGCAGTTCTTC

clone size: .
V gene: TRBV5-1
J gene: TRBJ2-2
D gene: .
CDR3 protein: CASSLLPGVNTGELFF
CDR3 DNA: TGCGCCAGCAGCTTACTCCCTGGGGTAAACACCGGGGAGCTGTTTTTT

clone size: .
V gene: TRBV30
J gene: TRBJ2-1
D gene: .
CDR3 protein: CAWSVSNEQFF
CDR3 DNA: TGTGCCTGGAGTGTTTCTAATGAGCAGTTCTTC

clone size: .
V gene: TRBV2
J gene: TRBJ2-5
D gene: TRBD2
CDR3 protein: CASSGAGVGEQYF
CDR3 DNA: TGTGCCAGCAGTGGTGCGGGAGTAGGTGAGCAGTACTTC

clone size: .
V gene: TRBV7-8
J gene: TRBJ2-3
D gene: .
CDR3 protein: CASSPPGVDTQYF
CDR3 DNA: TGTGCCAGCAGCCCCCCTGGGGTAGATACGCAGTATTTT

clone size: .
V gene: TRBV18
J gene: TRBJ1-3
D gene: TRBD1
CDR3 protein: CASSPFDRVNTIYF
CDR3 DNA: TGTGCCAGCTCACCCTTCGACAGGGTGAACACCATATATTTT

clone size: .
V gene: TRBV30
J gene: TRBJ2-7
D gene: .
CDR3 protein: CAWGLANEQYF
CDR3 DNA: TGTGCCTGGGGGCTAGCCAACGAGCAGTACTTC

clone size: .
V gene: TRBV7-2
J gene: TRBJ2-3
D gene: .
CDR3 protein: CASSPTSAPLDTQYF
CDR3 DNA: TGTGCCAGCAGCCCCACCTCCGCACCCCTAGATACGCAGTATTTT

clone size: .
V gene: TRBV15
J gene: TRBJ2-1
D gene: .
CDR3 protein: CATSRDFGGNNEQFF
CDR3 DNA: TGTGCCACCAGCAGAGATTTCGGCGGGAACAATGAGCAGTTCTTC

clone size: .
V gene: TRBV18
J gene: TRBJ2-3
D gene: .
CDR3 protein: CASSPAGGTDTQYF
CDR3 DNA: TGTGCCAGCTCTCCGGCGGGCGGGACAGATACGCAGTATTTT

clone size: .
V gene: TRBV27
J gene: TRBJ1-5
D gene: TRBD1
CDR3 protein: CASSSGQAGQPQHF
CDR3 DNA: TGTGCCAGCAGTTCCGGACAGGCCGGTCAGCCCCAGCATTTT

clone size: .
V gene: TRBV18
J gene: TRBJ2-2
D gene: .
CDR3 protein: CASSLNTGELFF
CDR3 DNA: TGTGCCAGCTCACTTAACACCGGGGAGCTGTTTTTT

clone size: .
V gene: TRBV14
J gene: TRBJ1-1
D gene: .
CDR3 protein: CASSQPSRVTEAFF
CDR3 DNA: TGTGCCAGCAGCCAACCGAGCAGGGTTACTGAAGCTTTCTTT

clone size: .
V gene: TRBV7-9
J gene: TRBJ2-1
D gene: .
CDR3 protein: CASRGPESSYNEQFF
CDR3 DNA: TGTGCCAGCAGAGGACCGGAAAGCTCCTACAATGAGCAGTTCTTC

clone size: .
V gene: TRBV5-1
J gene: TRBJ2-2
D gene: .
CDR3 protein: CASSREFGELFF
CDR3 DNA: TGCGCCAGCAGCCGGGAGTTCGGGGAGCTGTTTTTT

clone size: .
V gene: TRBV7-8
J gene: TRBJ2-7
D gene: TRBD1
CDR3 protein: CASSLVRGQGAYEQYF
CDR3 DNA: TGTGCCAGCAGCTTAGTTAGGGGACAGGGAGCCTACGAGCAGTACTTC

clone size: .
V gene: TRBV7-9
J gene: TRBJ1-2
D gene: .
CDR3 protein: CASSLDGGYGYTF
CDR3 DNA: TGTGCCAGCAGCTTAGATGGGGGCTATGGCTACACCTTC

clone size: .
V gene: TRBV11-2
J gene: TRBJ2-3
D gene: .
CDR3 protein: CASSEGGPGDTQYF
CDR3 DNA: TGTGCCAGCAGCGAGGGGGGCCCCGGGGATACGCAGTATTTT

clone size: once
V gene: TRBV6-1
J gene: TRBJ2-7
D gene: .
CDR3 protein: CASSGRSAYEQYF
CDR3 DNA: TGTGCCAGCAGTGGCAGGTCAGCCTACGAGCAGTACTTC

clone size: .
V gene: TRBV12-5
J gene: TRBJ2-1
D gene: TRBD2
CDR3 protein: CASGLALAGVEQFF
CDR3 DNA: TGTGCTAGTGGTTTGGCCTTAGCGGGAGTCGAGCAGTTCTTC

clone size: .
V gene: TRBV7-9
J gene: TRBJ1-2
D gene: .
CDR3 protein: CASSLGGDGYTF
CDR3 DNA: TGTGCCAGCAGCTTAGGGGGGGATGGCTACACCTTC

clone size: once
V gene: TRBV5-4
J gene: TRBJ2-3
D gene: TRBD2
CDR3 protein: CASSPEHIAGSTDTQYF
CDR3 DNA: TGTGCCAGCAGCCCCGAGCACATAGCGGGCAGCACAGATACGCAGTATTTT

clone size: .
V gene: TRBV6-5
J gene: TRBJ2-7
D gene: .
CDR3 protein: CASSKDGTYEQYF
CDR3 DNA: TGTGCCAGCAGCAAGGACGGGACCTACGAGCAGTACTTC

clone size: .
V gene: TRBV27
J gene: TRBJ1-1
D gene: .
CDR3 protein: CASSSNRAGFEAFF
CDR3 DNA: TGTGCCAGCAGTTCAAACAGGGCCGGATTTGAAGCTTTCTTT

clone size: .
V gene: TRBV4-1
J gene: TRBJ2-5
D gene: .
CDR3 protein: CASSQAETQYF
CDR3 DNA: TGCGCCAGCAGCCAAGCAGAGACCCAGTACTTC

clone size: .
V gene: TRBV10-3
J gene: TRBJ1-2
D gene: .
CDR3 protein: CAIEGGGYGYTF
CDR3 DNA: TGTGCCATCGAAGGAGGGGGCTATGGCTACACCTTC

clone size: once
V gene: TRBV5-1
J gene: TRBJ2-5
D gene: TRBD1
CDR3 protein: CASGFQTGGRETQYF
CDR3 DNA: TGCGCCAGCGGCTTCCAGACAGGGGGCCGAGAGACCCAGTACTTC

clone size: .
V gene: TRBV14
J gene: TRBJ2-5
D gene: .
CDR3 protein: CASSPQATQYF
CDR3 DNA: TGTGCCAGCAGCCCCCAGGCGACCCAGTACTTC